This TCR beta chain derives from a study of blood T cell repertoires in COVID-19. Study overall: Sites across the United States, Italy and Spain contributed samples from acute and convalescent COVID-19. Sources were T cells, B-cell-depleted T cells, or PBMCs; the material itself was cDNA or gDNA.

Only in-frame clones appear in the TCRdb table, and some are missing; sequencing was by immunoSEQ multiplex PCR. The data hold over 10,000 clones, with almost 85% observed a single time. This CDR3 contains 16 residues. Looked up from germline, CDR1 is SGDLS and CDR2 is YYNGEE. With V trimmed by 3 bases and J by 2 bases, 8 bases remained unmatched. V and J are TRBV9 and TRBJ2-7; 10 bases match TRBD2. This clonotype originated in a man older than 75 with acute or convalescent COVID-19. Sequenced: peripheral blood. Here the CDR3 reads CASSGSGGGPAYEQYF. The CDR3 region has the DNA TGTGCCAGCAGCGGGAGCGGGGGGGGTCCGGCCTACGAGCAGTACTTC.